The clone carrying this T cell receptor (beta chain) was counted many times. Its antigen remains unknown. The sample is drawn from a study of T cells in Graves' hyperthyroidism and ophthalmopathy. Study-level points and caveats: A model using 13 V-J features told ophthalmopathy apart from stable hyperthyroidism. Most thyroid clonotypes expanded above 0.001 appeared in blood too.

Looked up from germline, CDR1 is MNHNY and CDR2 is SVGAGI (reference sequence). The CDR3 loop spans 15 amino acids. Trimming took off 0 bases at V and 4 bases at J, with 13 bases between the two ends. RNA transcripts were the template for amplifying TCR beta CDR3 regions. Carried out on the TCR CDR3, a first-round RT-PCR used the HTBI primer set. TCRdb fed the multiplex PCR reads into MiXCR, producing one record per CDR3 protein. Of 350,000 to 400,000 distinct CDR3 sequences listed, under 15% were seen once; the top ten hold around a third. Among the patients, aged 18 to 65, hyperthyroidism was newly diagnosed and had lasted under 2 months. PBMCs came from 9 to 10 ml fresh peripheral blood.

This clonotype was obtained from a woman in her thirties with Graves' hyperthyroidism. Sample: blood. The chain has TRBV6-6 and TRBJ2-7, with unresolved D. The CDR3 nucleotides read TGTGCCAGCAGTTACTCGATCGTCGCAGAGTACGAGCAGTACTTC. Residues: CASSYSIVAEYEQYF.